Below are 24 T cell receptor beta chains sequenced from a single sample in a study of T cells in women clearing cervical HPV infection. Clones were read by immunoSEQ multiplex PCR, and TCRdb kept only the in-frame ones, dropping some. Its listing shows over 15,000 clones. Sequenced sample: blood buffy coat. These receptors originate from a woman between 18 and 70 years old with a cervical HPV16 infection that either progressed to CIN3+ or cleared (not recorded which).

Turning to this clone: The CDR3 extends 3 residues past the end of the read, so its final part is completed from the germline J gene. The J gene is TRBJ2-7, the V gene TRBV20-1; weak D call: TRBD2 (7 bases). V dropped 3 bases and J dropped 2 bases, with 14 bases sitting between them. This CDR3 contains 14 residues. The germline V gene has CDR1 DFQATT and CDR2 SNEGSKA (reference sequence). The CDR3 sequence is CSARAGGPPYEQYF. The sequenced part of the CDR3 DNA is TGCAGTGCTAGGGCCGGGGGGCCACCCTACGAG.

The sequenced CDR3 bases are TGTGCCAGTAGGCCACAGGGGGCAGGAAACAATCAGCCC. Its protein is CASRPQGAGNNQP. The whole CDR3 region reads CASRPQGAGNNQPQHF. The V gene is TRBV19, the J gene TRBJ1-5; 9 nucleotides match TRBD1. The read finishes 3 residues shy of the CDR3 end, and the germline J gene is used to complete it. CDR1 LNHDA and CDR2 SQIVND come from the germline V gene (reference sequence). The CDR3 runs to 16 residues. V dropped 6 bases and J dropped 3; count of bases not matched to a gene: 9.

On this clone itself: With the read ending 3 residues before the CDR3 end, the germline J gene is used to fill in that end. Other DNA sequences of this sample code for an identical CDR3. The V and J genes are TRBV7-9 and TRBJ2-1; D is uncertain. The CDR3 covers 15 residues. CDR1 is SEHNR and CDR2 is FQNEAQ in the germline V gene (reference sequence). V lost 5 bases and J 5 bases, leaving 16 bases between the germline ends. CDR3 sequence: CASSLLQNPNNEQFF. The sequenced CDR3 bases are TGTGCCAGCAGCCTACTGCAAAACCCAAACAATGAG.

Comment on this clone: Read sequence stops 3 residues before the CDR3 end, and the germline J gene provides the missing end. This chain connects TRBV20-1 to TRBJ1-3; D is possibly TRBD1 (5 bases). CDR1 and CDR2 (germline): DFQATT, SNEGSKA (reference sequence). The CDR3 runs to 16 residues. V dropped 3 bases and J dropped 1 base, with 16 bases sitting between them. CDR3 loop: CSAREDETASGNTIYF. The sequenced part of the CDR3 DNA is TGCAGTGCTAGGGAGGATGAGACAGCATCTGGAAACACC.

Concerning this clone: The read terminates 3 residues before the CDR3 end, so the remaining end is supplied by the germline J gene. The genes are TRBV7-6 and TRBJ1-6; 7 bases line up with TRBD1. The V and J ends lost 1 base and 9 bases, in that order; junction bases with no gene match: 6. The CDR3 covers 15 residues. Germline CDR1 is SGHVS and CDR2 is FNYEAQ. The sequenced CDR3 bases are TGTGCCAGCAGCTTAGAGGGGGACAGAGCTTCACCC. This sequence encodes CASSLEGDRASP. The complete CDR3 protein is CASSLEGDRASPLHF. Full variable domain (remainder filled in from reference TRBV7-6 and TRBJ1-6): GAGVSQSPRYKVTKRGQDVALRCDPISGHVSLYWYRQALGQGPEFLTYFNYEAQQDKSGLPNDRFSAERPEGSISTLTIQRTEQRDSAMYRCASSLEGDRASPLHFGNGTRLTVT.

Of note for this clone: The CDR3 extends 3 residues past the end of the read, so its final part is completed from the germline J gene. J is TRBJ2-7 and V is TRBV12-3 or TRBV12-4; 7 bases align to TRBD2. CDR3 length: 14 amino acids. V gave up 8 bases and J gave up 2 bases; unmatched junction bases: 9. The sequenced part of the CDR3 DNA is TGTGCCAGCGCTGGGGGGGAAGTCACCTACGAG. This gives the protein CASAGGEVTYE. The complete CDR3 reads CASAGGEVTYEQYF.

As regards this clone: The read halts 3 residues ahead of the CDR3 end, with the missing end drawn from the germline J gene. The rearrangement links TRBV19 to TRBJ1-5; 8 nucleotides align to TRBD1. The CDR3 is 13 residues long. Germline CDR1 and CDR2: LNHDA and SQIVND (reference sequence). Germline trimming cut 5 bases from V and 6 bases from J; bases unmatched to any gene: 3. The CDR3 loop is CASSPGGGQPQHF. CDR3 bases read: TGTGCCAGTAGTCCAGGGGGCGGTCAGCCC. Complete variable domain (other parts from reference TRBV19 and TRBJ1-5): DGGITQSPKYLFRKEGQNVTLSCEQNLNHDAMYWYRQDPGQGLRLIYYSQIVNDFQKGDIAEGYSVSREKKESFPLTVTSAQKNPTAFYLCASSPGGGQPQHFGDGTRLSIL.

To note about this clone: Read coverage stops 3 residues before the CDR3 terminus; the germline J gene supplies the remainder. The chain has TRBV19 and TRBJ1-6, with TRBD1 identical over 7 bases. CDR3 length: 15 residues. The V and J ends lost 4 bases and 4 bases, in that order; junction bases with no gene match: 4. Germline V lookup: CDR1 LNHDA, CDR2 SQIVND (reference sequence). Here the CDR3 reads CASSSGTAYNSPLHF. The sequenced CDR3 bases are TGTGCCAGTAGTAGTGGGACAGCTTATAATTCACCC.

As for this clone: The DNA ends 3 residues before the CDR3 does, and the rest of the CDR3 is filled in from the germline J gene. The genes are TRBV5-1 and TRBJ2-1; the match to TRBD2 covers 14 bases. Trimming cost V 5 bases and J 5 bases; bases outside gene matches: 12. The CDR3 has 18 residues. Germline V gives CDR1 SGHRS, CDR2 YFSETQ. CDR3 DNA, as far as it was read: TGCGCCAGCAGGCCGACTAGCGGGGGGGCAATCTATCACAATGAG. Its translation is CASRPTSGGAIYHNE. The complete CDR3 sequence is CASRPTSGGAIYHNEQFF. Using reference TRBV5-1 and TRBJ2-1 for the parts outside the CDR3, the full variable domain is KAGVTQTPRYLIKTRGQQVTLSCSPISGHRSVSWYQQTPGQGLQFLFEYFSETQRNKGNFPGRFSGRQFSNSRSEMNVSTLELGDSALYLCASRPTSGGAIYHNEQFFGPGTRLTVL.

With regard to this clone: Read coverage stops 3 residues before the CDR3 terminus; the germline J gene supplies the remainder. The V gene is TRBV2, the J gene TRBJ2-7; either TRBD1 or TRBD2 may fit D (5 bases each). Trimming cost V 7 bases and J 6 bases, with 16 bases left between them. Germline CDR1 SNHLY, CDR2 FYNNEI. The CDR3 length is 13 residues. Incomplete CDR3 DNA: TGTGCCAGCACAGGGAGTACGTTCGTCGAG. It encodes CASTGSTFVE. The entire CDR3 reads CASTGSTFVEQYF. Combining the CDR3 with reference TRBV2 and TRBJ2-7 gives the whole variable domain EPEVTQTPSHQVTQMGQEVILRCVPISNHLYFYWYRQILGQKVEFLVSFYNNEISEKSEIFDDQFSVERPDGSNFTLKIRSTKLEDSAMYFCASTGSTFVEQYFGPGTRLTVT.

Concerning this clone: The missing CDR3 end, 3 residues past where the read stops, is filled in from the germline J gene. V and J are TRBV10-3 and TRBJ1-3; D gene unclear. Trimming left V 3 bases short and J 0 bases short, with 12 bases between. Germline CDR1 and CDR2: ENHRY and SYGVKD. This CDR3 has 16 residues. The CDR3 loop is CAISERETDSGNTIYF. Partial CDR3 DNA: TGTGCCATCAGTGAACGAGAAACTGACTCTGGAAACACC.

Considering frequency, this clone is medium-sized. The sequence runs out 3 residues before the end of the CDR3; the remainder is reconstructed from the germline J gene. The chain joins TRBV18 to TRBJ2-7; the D call may be TRBD1 or TRBD2 (5 bases each). The CDR3 is made up of 13 amino acids. Germline values: CDR1 KGHSH, CDR2 LQKENI. With 5 bases removed from V and 0 bases from J, the gap between germline ends came to 8 bases. The CDR3 protein is CASSAGSSYEQYF. The covered CDR3 bases are TGTGCCAGCTCAGCAGGGAGCTCCTACGAG.

In the case of this clone: The DNA ends 3 residues before the CDR3 does, and the rest of the CDR3 is filled in from the germline J gene. V is TRBV10-2 and J is TRBJ2-7, with 8 bases aligning to TRBD2. CDR1 is WSHSY, CDR2 SAAADI, per germline. The CDR3 contains 14 residues. Unmatched junction bases numbered 4, after V lost 4 bases and J lost 2 bases. The CDR3 spells CASSGAGGPYEQYF. Incomplete CDR3 DNA: TGCGCCAGCAGTGGGGCGGGGGGCCCCTACGAG.

Concerning this clone itself: Sequencing ends 3 residues short of the CDR3 end; the germline J gene provides the rest. The gene calls are TRBV5-1 and TRBJ1-2; TRBD1 might be the D (6 bases). Germline V CDR1 and CDR2: SGHRS, YFSETQ. The CDR3 runs 16 residues. Deletions cut 4 bases from V and 4 bases from J, with 20 bases between. The CDR3 region is CASSGRTDLPVYGYTF. Partial CDR3 DNA: TGCGCCAGCAGCGGACGGACAGATCTCCCGGTCTATGGC.

To note about this clone: The read falls 3 residues short of the CDR3 end, and the missing part is taken from the germline J gene. The J gene is TRBJ1-2, the V gene TRBV2; D might be TRBD1 (6 bases). CDR1 is SNHLY, CDR2 FYNNEI, per germline. The CDR3 length is 13 residues. CDR3 loop: CASSPDRWGGYTF. The covered CDR3 bases are TGTGCCAGCAGCCCCGACAGGTGGGGGGGC.

Worth noting for this clone: The read is 3 residues too short to cover the CDR3 end, so that end is filled in from the germline J gene. The chain uses TRBV11-3 and TRBJ1-6; D is unresolved. Germline lookup yields CDR1 SGHNT and CDR2 YENEEA. The length of the CDR3 is 14 residues. V was shortened by 0 bases and J by 9 bases, with 9 bases between the two germline ends. The CDR3 loop reads CASSLDSGTSPLHF. CDR3 bases read: TGTGCCAGCAGCTTAGACAGCGGAACTTCACCC.

The CDR3 is CASSSRTYSYNEQFF. CDR3 bases read: TGTGCCAGCAGCTCTAGGACTTACTCCTACAATGAG. The chain recombines TRBV11-3 with TRBJ2-1; TRBD2 might be the D (5 bases). The read halts 3 residues ahead of the CDR3 end, with the missing end drawn from the germline J gene. From germline, CDR1 is SGHNT and CDR2 YENEEA. The V gene lost 4 bases and the J gene lost 0 bases, with 10 bases spanning the gap. This CDR3 spans 15 amino acids.

As for this clone: The CDR3 goes on 3 residues after the read ends, and that part is filled in from the germline J gene. The chain uses TRBV20-1 and TRBJ2-3; TRBD2 matches 11 bases. Trimming removed 6 bases from V and 6 bases from J; junction bases left unmatched: 2. CDR3 length equals 12 residues. Germline loops: CDR1 DFQATT, CDR2 SNEGSKA (reference sequence). The CDR3 bases that were read are TGCAGTGCGCGGACTAGCGGGGATACG. Protein: CSARTSGDT. The whole CDR3 sequence reads CSARTSGDTQYF.

Regarding this clone: The read terminates 3 residues ahead of where the CDR3 ends, so the germline J gene completes it. The chain is built from TRBV2 and TRBJ2-2, with TRBD2 matching over 16 bases. V shed 7 bases, J shed 6 bases, and the junction held 14 bases outside the gene matches. Germline V lookup: CDR1 SNHLY, CDR2 FYNNEI. This CDR3 comprises 19 residues. Incomplete CDR3 DNA: TGTGCCAGCATCCCGGGACTAGCGGGGGGGCCTCGCTATTCCGGGGAG. Amino acid sequence: CASIPGLAGGPRYSGE. The whole CDR3 is CASIPGLAGGPRYSGELFF.

Turning to this clone: The CDR3 end is not reached by the read, which stops 3 residues before it; the germline J gene fills it in. The chain joins TRBV7-3 to TRBJ2-3; TRBD2 aligns across 7 bases. CDR3 size: 16 residues. V shed 0 bases, J shed 0 bases, and the junction held 3 bases outside the gene matches. CDR1 is SGHTA and CDR2 is FQGTGA in the germline V gene. CDR3 residues: CASSLTGGKSTDTQYF. The DNA read from the CDR3 is TGTGCCAGCAGCTTAACCGGGGGGAAAAGCACAGATACG.

Remarks on this clone: The read ends 3 residues early relative to the CDR3; the germline J gene fills the gap. The chain has TRBV4-2 and TRBJ2-1, with 16 positions matching TRBD2. The germline CDR1 and CDR2 sequences are LGHNA and YNFKEQ. The length of the CDR3 is 17 residues. Trimming took 3 bases from V and 4 from J; bases not matched to a gene: 3. The covered CDR3 bases are TGTGCCAGCAGCCAGGGACTAGCGGGGGGGTCATACAATGAG. Residues: CASSQGLAGGSYNE. The whole CDR3 sequence is CASSQGLAGGSYNEQFF.

Concerning this clone: The missing CDR3 end, 3 residues past where the read stops, is filled in from the germline J gene. The chain carries TRBV30 and TRBJ2-7, with 10 bases that match TRBD2. CDR1 is GTSNPN, CDR2 SVGIG, per germline (reference sequence). CDR3 length: 19 residues. J lost 0 bases, V lost 4 bases, and 18 bases had no gene match. The CDR3 sequence is CAWNTMSGGAIWVSYEQYF. The sequenced CDR3 bases are TGTGCCTGGAACACCATGAGCGGGGGGGCGATCTGGGTCTCCTACGAG. The full variable domain, rest sourced from reference TRBV30 and TRBJ2-7, is SQTIHQWPATLVQPVGSPLSLECTVEGTSNPNLYWYRQAAGRGLQLLFYSVGIGQISSEVPQNLSASRPQDRQFILSSKKLLLSDSGFYLCAWNTMSGGAIWVSYEQYFGPGTRLTVT.

Notes on this clone: The CDR3 goes on 3 residues after the read ends, and that part is filled in from the germline J gene. This chain uses TRBV20-1 with TRBJ2-1; 7 positions agree with TRBD1. This CDR3 has 12 amino acids. V gave up 5 bases and J gave up 9 bases; unmatched junction bases: 7. CDR1 and CDR2 from the germline V gene are DFQATT and SNEGSKA (reference sequence). The CDR3 loop is CSAPQGVGEQFF. The sequenced part of the CDR3 DNA is TGCAGTGCTCCTCAGGGGGTCGGTGAG.

On this clone: At one of its ends the junction is not consistent with the germline gene, which may arise from a read error. Coverage ceases 3 residues before the CDR3 finishes, and the germline J gene fills in the end. Other DNA sequences in the sample encode the same CDR3. The J gene is TRBJ2-5, the V gene TRBV7-8, with 9 bases that match TRBD2. The length of the CDR3 is 17 residues. Germline V CDR1 and CDR2: SGHVS, FQNEAQ. The sequenced CDR3 bases are TGTGCCAGTAGCTCCTGGGGTAGCGGGGGCCCTGGGGAGACC. It codes for CASSSWGSGGPGET. From start to end, the CDR3 is CASSSWGSGGPGETQYF. Full variable domain (remainder filled in from reference TRBV7-8 and TRBJ2-5): GAGVSQSPRYKVAKRGQDVALRCDPISGHVSLFWYQQALGQGPEFLTYFQNEAQLDKSGLPSDRFFAERPEGSVSTLKIQRTQQEDSAVYLCASSSWGSGGPGETQYFGPGTRLLVL.